The 6 T cell receptor beta chains below were found in one sample sequenced in a study of spatial heterogeneity in lung cancer. Each CDR3 protein is one row after TCRdb ran MiXCR on the 5' RACE reads. The sample has about 38,000 distinct CDR3 sequences; roughly 8% are singletons. The time point is: sample taken at primary tumor resection. The specimen was PBMCs, collected at surgery. Receptors originate from a male donor with early-stage non-small cell lung cancer.

The V and J genes are TRBV3-1 and TRBJ2-3, with 7 nucleotides matching TRBD2. The trim removed 4 bases at V and 5 bases at J, leaving 6 bases unmatched. CDR1 LGHDT and CDR2 YNNKEL come from the germline V gene (reference sequence). There are 14 residues in the CDR3. The CDR3: CASSRGEGIDTQYF. The DNA for the CDR3 is TGTGCCAGCAGCCGGGGGGAGGGGATAGATACGCAGTATTTT.

This clonotype was detected many times. J is TRBJ2-3 and V is TRBV2; perhaps TRBD2 as D (5 bases). V dropped 4 bases and J dropped 4 bases, with 9 bases sitting between them. CDR3 size: 13 residues. Germline CDR1 reads SNHLY; CDR2 reads FYNNEI. The CDR3 nucleotides are TGTGCCAGCAGTGGTGAGGGTCCAGATACGCAGTATTTT. This encodes CASSGEGPDTQYF. The variable domain in full, with the rest retrieved from reference TRBV2 and TRBJ2-3, is EPEVTQTPSHQVTQMGQEVILRCVPISNHLYFYWYRQILGQKVEFLVSFYNNEISEKSEIFDDQFSVERPDGSNFTLKIRSTKLEDSAMYFCASSGEGPDTQYFGPGTRLTVL.

This clonotype has ten or more counts. The V gene is TRBV14, the J gene TRBJ2-3; D unclear. The CDR3 consists of 15 residues. V lost 0 bases and J 2 bases, leaving 9 bases between the germline ends. CDR1 and CDR2 (germline): SGHDN, FVKESK. CDR3 bases: TGTGCCAGCAGCCAAGACTATTATATCACAGATACGCAGTATTTT. This encodes CASSQDYYITDTQYF.

The V call is TRBV3-1, the J call TRBJ2-7; 13 bases map to TRBD2. The V segment lost 4 bases and the J segment 6 bases; nucleotides outside the gene matches: 6. CDR1 is LGHDT, CDR2 YNNKEL, per germline (reference sequence). The CDR3 contains 15 residues. For the CDR3, the DNA is TGTGCCAGCAGCCCTCTGACTAGCGGGGGGCCCGAGCAGTACTTC. It encodes CASSPLTSGGPEQYF.

The sample holds many counts of this clonotype. This chain connects TRBV20-1 to TRBJ1-2; D gene uncertain. The V gene's germline CDR1 is DFQATT and CDR2 SNEGSKA (reference sequence). Between the trimmed V and J ends, which lost 3 bases and 2 bases, there was a span of 7 bases. CDR3 length equals 12 residues. For the CDR3, the DNA is TGCAGTGCTAGCATCCCCAACTATGGCTACACCTTC. It is translated as CSASIPNYGYTF.

At least ten counts were recorded for this clonotype. V usage is TRBV20-1 and J usage is TRBJ1-4; 7 bases are a match to TRBD1. Germline values: CDR1 DFQATT, CDR2 SNEGSKA (reference sequence). Trimming at V came to 5 bases and at J to 5 bases, leaving 5 bases not matched to a gene. There are 13 residues in the CDR3. This CDR3 reads CSAPGGANEKLFF. Here the CDR3 DNA reads TGCAGTGCTCCAGGGGGGGCGAATGAAAAACTGTTTTTT.